The present T cell receptor beta chain was sequenced within a study of shared clonotypes between healthy human individuals. This clone has only a few counts. V gave up 2 bases and J gave up 2 bases, with 8 bases separating them. This CDR3 comprises 14 residues. Per the germline V gene, CDR1 is SEHNR and CDR2 is FQNEAQ (reference sequence). Authors' processing steps: ImmunoSEQ supplied junction-only sequences lacking quality scores, so filtering was different. Only in-frame clones appear in the TCRdb table, and some are missing; sequencing was by immunoSEQ multiplex PCR. That table supplies the V and J calls and clone size; D and trimming were determined from the DNA. Of 950,000 to 1,100,000 clones listed, around 74% were seen once; the top ten hold about 1.5%.

This chain uses TRBV7-9 with TRBJ2-3; no clear D gene. This receptor was identified in a man aged 18 to 30 in good health. Sequencing used memory CD4+ T cells sorted from blood. Subset of the sample: CD45RA-negative fraction. CDR3 in DNA: TGTGCCAGCAGCTTAAAAATGACCACAGATACGCAGTATTTT. It is translated as CASSLKMTTDTQYF. The complete variable domain, with remaining parts taken from reference TRBV7-9 and TRBJ2-3, reads DTGVSQNPRHKITKRGQNVTFRCDPISEHNRLYWYRQTLGQGPEFLTYFQNEAQLEKSRLLSDRFSAERPKGSFSTLEIQRTEQGDSAMYLCASSLKMTTDTQYFGPGTRLTVL.